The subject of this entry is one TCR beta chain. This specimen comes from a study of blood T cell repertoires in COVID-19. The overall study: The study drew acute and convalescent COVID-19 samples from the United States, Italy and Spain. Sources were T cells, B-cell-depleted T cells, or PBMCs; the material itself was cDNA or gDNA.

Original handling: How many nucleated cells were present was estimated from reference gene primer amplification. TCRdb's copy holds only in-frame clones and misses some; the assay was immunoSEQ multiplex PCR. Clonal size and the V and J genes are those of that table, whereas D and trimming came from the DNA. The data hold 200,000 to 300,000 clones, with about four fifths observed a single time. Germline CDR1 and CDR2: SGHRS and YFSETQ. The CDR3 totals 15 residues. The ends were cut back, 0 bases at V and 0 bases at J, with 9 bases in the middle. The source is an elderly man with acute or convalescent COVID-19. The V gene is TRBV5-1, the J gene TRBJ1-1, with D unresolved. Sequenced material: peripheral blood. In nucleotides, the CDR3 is TGCGCCAGCAGCTTGGATCCAGGTATGAACACTGAAGCTTTCTTT. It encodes CASSLDPGMNTEAFF.